The next 17 T cell receptor beta chains were all read from a single sample in a study of regulatory T cells in long-lasting Graves disease. In building TCR beta libraries, iRepertoire HTBI primers were used together with Arm-PCR of CDR3 regions. TCRdb processed the multiplex PCR reads anew with MiXCR; each CDR3 protein has one entry. The sample lists about 400,000 distinct CDR3 sequences, 15% to 20% seen once, with 20% in the top ten. As for time point: newly diagnosed GD, antithyroid drugs for less than 3 months. The TCR library was made from RNA extracted from PBMCs. The data were also submitted as part of a second study, on T cells in Graves' hyperthyroidism and ophthalmopathy.

The sequences come from peripheral blood mononuclear cells (PBMCs), collected at new diagnosis, from a patient treated with antithyroid drugs. These receptors were obtained from a woman younger than 35 with Graves disease.

V and J are TRBV30 and TRBJ1-5; D might be TRBD1 (6 bases). Germline CDR1 and CDR2: GTSNPN and SVGIG (reference sequence). The CDR3 loop spans 13 amino acids. V was pared by 3 bases and J by 3 bases, with 9 bases between. The CDR3 nucleotides read TGTGCCTGGAGGAGGGGGGTCAATCAGCCCCAGCATTTT. It encodes CAWRRGVNQPQHF.

This clonotype was picked up many times. This chain uses TRBV2 with TRBJ2-2; the D gene is possibly TRBD2 (5 bases). From germline, CDR1 is SNHLY and CDR2 FYNNEI. V was shortened by 9 bases and J by 3 bases, with 8 bases between the two germline ends. The CDR3 is 12 amino acids. CDR3 nucleotides: TGTGCCAGTCTCGGGGACACCGGGGAGCTGTTTTTT. Translation gives CASLGDTGELFF.

V and J are TRBV19 and TRBJ2-5; 8 nucleotides agree with TRBD2. The V and J ends lost 5 bases and 3 bases, in that order; junction bases with no gene match: 8. Germline V gene sequence: CDR1 LNHDA, CDR2 SQIVND (reference sequence). The CDR3 extends over 15 amino acids. The CDR3 is CASSFFQREKETQYF. The CDR3 DNA reads as TGTGCCAGTAGTTTCTTCCAGCGGGAGAAAGAGACCCAGTACTTC.

The table lists this clonotype with many counts. This chain uses TRBV10-1 with TRBJ1-5; 7 bases align to TRBD1. The CDR3 loop spans 13 amino acids. Germline values: CDR1 WNHNN, CDR2 SYGVQD (reference sequence). Trimming took 8 bases from V and 3 from J; bases not matched to a gene: 4. Here the CDR3 DNA reads TGCGCCAGCGAGGACAGGCCCAATCAGCCCCAGCATTTT. Translation: CASEDRPNQPQHF.

This clonotype has ten or more counts. This chain connects TRBV5-1 to TRBJ1-2; D unresolved. The CDR3 is made up of 15 amino acids. Trimming removed 7 bases at V and 1 base at J, with 17 bases between. The germline gives CDR1 SGHRS, CDR2 YFSETQ. CDR3 DNA sequence: TGCGCCAGCTTCACCCCCGGGAACGTTAACTATGGCTACACCTTC. Amino acid sequence: CASFTPGNVNYGYTF.

V and J are TRBV10-3 and TRBJ2-5, with 9 bases identical to TRBD2. Looked up from germline, CDR1 is ENHRY and CDR2 is SYGVKD. The V and J ends lost 6 bases and 4 bases, in that order; junction bases with no gene match: 15. The length of the CDR3 is 17 residues. The chain's CDR3 is CAISEPLPSGGLETQYF. For the CDR3, the DNA is TGTGCCATCAGCGAACCTTTACCCAGCGGGGGGCTAGAGACCCAGTACTTC.

This clonotype has at least ten counts. The chain links TRBV9 to TRBJ1-1; D remains unclear. Germline CDR1 and CDR2: SGDLS and YYNGEE. Trimming stripped 0 bases from V and 4 bases from J, with 10 bases between. CDR3 length equals 14 residues. CDR3 bases: TGTGCCAGCAGCGTAGGGGGAAGTGGCACTGAAGCTTTCTTT. It encodes CASSVGGSGTEAFF.

The sample holds many counts of this clonotype. The gene calls are TRBV5-1 and TRBJ1-1; no clear D. From germline, CDR1 is SGHRS and CDR2 YFSETQ. Trimming stripped 2 bases from V and 0 bases from J, with 17 bases between. CDR3 length: 17 residues. The CDR3 bases are TGCGCCAGCAGCTTAACGGTCAGGTCGGGTGTGAACACTGAAGCTTTCTTT. Amino acids: CASSLTVRSGVNTEAFF.

This clonotype has a count of ten or more. This chain joins TRBV6-2 or TRBV6-3 and TRBJ2-7, with 10 positions matching TRBD2. Germline V lookup: CDR1 MNHEY, CDR2 SVGEGT. The ends lost 5 bases at V and 1 base at J; junction bases unmatched: 2. The length of the CDR3 is 14 residues. In DNA, the CDR3 is TGTGCCAGCAGTGAAGCGGGGGGGTCCTACGAGCAGTACTTC. This encodes CASSEAGGSYEQYF.

This clonotype was detected ten times or more. The chain has TRBV28 and TRBJ2-1, with TRBD1 matching 9 bases. Germline V gene sequence: CDR1 MDHEN, CDR2 SYDVKM. The CDR3 contains 15 residues. Trimming at V came to 3 bases and at J to 6 bases, leaving 6 bases not matched to a gene. The CDR3 region has the DNA TGTGCCAGCAGTTTCGGGACAGGGTTTGGCAATGAGCAGTTCTTC. Its translation: CASSFGTGFGNEQFF. Combining the CDR3 with reference TRBV28 and TRBJ2-1 gives the whole variable domain DVKVTQSSRYLVKRTGEKVFLECVQDMDHENMFWYRQDPGLGLRLIYFSYDVKMKEKGDIPEGYSVSREKKERFSLILESASTNQTSMYLCASSFGTGFGNEQFFGPGTRLTVL.

This clonotype has at least ten counts. The chain uses TRBV28 and TRBJ2-5; D gene uncertain. The CDR3 spans 15 residues. Between the trimmed V and J ends, which lost 5 bases and 2 bases, there was a span of 15 bases. CDR1 MDHEN and CDR2 SYDVKM come from the germline V gene. Written as DNA, the CDR3 is TGTGCCAGCAGTACGCTTCGGGCAGCACAAGAGACCCAGTACTTC. Translated: CASSTLRAAQETQYF.

This clonotype appeared many times. Here the CDR3 DNA reads TGTGCCAGCATCCCGGATGGGGGGATGAACACTGAAGCTTTCTTT. Amino acids: CASIPDGGMNTEAFF. The chain employs TRBV12-3 or TRBV12-4 and TRBJ1-1; tentatively, D is TRBD1 (5 bases). This CDR3 comprises 15 residues. V was pared by 7 bases and J by 0 bases, with 15 bases between.

About this clonotype: The likely explanation is a read error, given a far larger clone one base away. V and J are TRBV11-2 and TRBJ2-1; D uncertain. V lost 4 bases, J lost 5 bases, and 15 bases lay in between. Germline values: CDR1 SGHAT, CDR2 FQNNGV. This CDR3 contains 15 residues. This CDR3 reads CASSSDGSLNNEQFF. CDR3 coding DNA: TGTGCCAGCAGCTCGGACGGAAGCTTGAACAATGAGCAGTTCTTC.

This clonotype was observed many times. The chain combines TRBV30 with TRBJ2-7; 9 positions agree with TRBD2. V lost 4 bases and J lost 5; bases outside the gene matches: 6. This CDR3 spans 13 amino acids. Germline V gene data show CDR1 as GTSNPN and CDR2 as SVGIG (reference sequence). Written as DNA, the CDR3 is TGTGCCTGGACCCTAGCGGGATTCAACGAGCAGTACTTC. This gives the protein CAWTLAGFNEQYF.

This sequence joins TRBV5-1 and TRBJ2-2; D gene ambiguous. V was pared by 4 bases and J by 0 bases, with 4 bases between. CDR3 length equals 13 residues. The V gene's germline CDR1 is SGHRS and CDR2 YFSETQ. The CDR3 DNA reads as TGCGCCAGCAGCGTCCCGAACACCGGGGAGCTGTTTTTT. It codes for CASSVPNTGELFF. The entire variable domain, with the rest obtained from reference TRBV5-1 and TRBJ2-2, is as follows: KAGVTQTPRYLIKTRGQQVTLSCSPISGHRSVSWYQQTPGQGLQFLFEYFSETQRNKGNFPGRFSGRQFSNSRSEMNVSTLELGDSALYLCASSVPNTGELFFGEGSRLTVL.

This clonotype was recorded a few times. The chain couples TRBV12-3 or TRBV12-4 to TRBJ1-2, with 8 bases fitting TRBD1. The CDR3 runs to 15 residues. V lost 2 bases to trimming and J lost 6 bases; unmatched junction nucleotides: 8. The CDR3 region has the DNA TGTGCCAGCAGTTTATACGGCGGGACAGGAGATGGCTACACCTTC. This gives the protein CASSLYGGTGDGYTF.

This clonotype was observed a few times. The V call is TRBV2, the J call TRBJ1-5; 8 bases are a match to TRBD1. Unmatched junction bases numbered 6, after V lost 4 bases and J lost 7 bases. Germline V gene data show CDR1 as SNHLY and CDR2 as FYNNEI. This CDR3 is 14 amino acids long. CDR3 in DNA: TGTGCCAGCAGTGGACAGGGGCTTTGGCAGCCCCAGCATTTT. The encoded protein is CASSGQGLWQPQHF.